The 32 T cell receptor beta chains given below trace back to one sample, sequenced in a study of T cells in Graves' hyperthyroidism and ophthalmopathy. Using RNA transcripts as the source, TCR beta CDR3 regions were amplified. When the TCR CDR3 underwent first-round RT-PCR, the HTBI primer set was used. TCRdb fed the multiplex PCR reads into MiXCR, producing one record per CDR3 protein. The sample shows roughly 180,000 distinct CDR3 sequences, over 7.5% of them seen only once. The sequencing input was blood. The origin of the receptors is a woman under 30 with Graves' hyperthyroidism that later progressed to Graves' ophthalmopathy.

This clonotype has a count of ten or more. The chain carries TRBV7-9 and TRBJ1-1, with a possible D match to TRBD1 (6 bases). The V gene lost 0 bases and the J gene lost 7 bases, with 12 bases spanning the gap. The CDR3 sequence is 14 residues long. Germline loops: CDR1 SEHNR, CDR2 FQNEAQ (reference sequence). CDR3 residues: CASSLAGGPFEAFF. CDR3 nucleotide sequence: TGTGCCAGCAGCTTAGCCGGGGGCCCGTTTGAAGCTTTCTTT.

This clonotype was detected ten times or more. The rearrangement links TRBV12-3 or TRBV12-4 to TRBJ1-6, with 9 bases aligning to TRBD1. This CDR3 comprises 14 residues. V shed 5 bases and J 7 bases; nucleotides not matched to a gene: 3. CDR3 nucleotides: TGTGCCAGCAGTCCCGGACAGGGGAATTCACCCCTCCACTTT. It encodes CASSPGQGNSPLHF.

This clonotype has only a few counts. One base away lies a much larger clone, so this may be a sequencing read error. This chain connects TRBV27 to TRBJ2-3; D is undetermined. This CDR3 comprises 11 residues. Trimming took 10 bases from V and 10 from J, leaving 15 bases between them. Per the germline V gene, CDR1 is MNHEY and CDR2 is SMNVEV (reference sequence). The CDR3 here is CATYRFDAQYF. CDR3 sequence (DNA): TGTGCCACCTATCGGTTCGATGCGCAGTATTTT.

This chain uses TRBV28 with TRBJ2-2; D may be TRBD2 (6 bases). CDR1 and CDR2 from the germline V gene are MDHEN and SYDVKM. The germline V and J ends were trimmed by 8 bases and 5 bases, with 18 bases remaining between them. The length of the CDR3 is 15 residues. CDR3 in DNA: TGTGCCAGCTCCGTAACCGGGACTGGAACCGGGGAGCTGTTTTTT. Translation: CASSVTGTGTGELFF. Variable domain in full (rest from reference TRBV28 and TRBJ2-2): DVKVTQSSRYLVKRTGEKVFLECVQDMDHENMFWYRQDPGLGLRLIYFSYDVKMKEKGDIPEGYSVSREKKERFSLILESASTNQTSMYLCASSVTGTGTGELFFGEGSRLTVL.

This clonotype was picked up many times. V gene TRBV7-9 combines with J gene TRBJ2-2; D remains ambiguous. Germline V gives CDR1 SEHNR, CDR2 FQNEAQ (reference sequence). Trimming stripped 5 bases from V and 1 base from J, with 17 bases between. The CDR3 loop spans 17 amino acids. CDR3 DNA: TGTGCCAGCAGCCGTTGGTATAGGAGAGAGAACACCGGGGAGCTGTTTTTT. It yields the protein CASSRWYRRENTGELFF.

This clonotype was counted many times. This sequence joins TRBV6-1 and TRBJ2-7, with 7 positions matching TRBD1. Trimming removed 6 bases from V and 4 bases from J; junction bases left unmatched: 6. The CDR3 loop spans 13 amino acids. The germline CDR1 and CDR2 sequences are MNHNS and SASEGT. The DNA for the CDR3 is TGTGCCAGCAGGAGGGACAGAAATTACGAGCAGTACTTC. Amino acid sequence: CASRRDRNYEQYF.

This clonotype has at least ten counts. This chain uses TRBV29-1 with TRBJ2-1; D not certain. This CDR3 region has 15 residues. Per germline, CDR1 SQVTM and CDR2 ANQGSEA. Trimming cost V 4 bases and J 0 bases, with 13 bases left between them. CDR3 nucleotide sequence: TGCAGCGTTGGTTTGAAACCGAGCTCCTACAATGAGCAGTTCTTC. This codes for CSVGLKPSSYNEQFF.

This clonotype showed up many times. The chain carries TRBV30 and TRBJ1-2; tentatively, D is TRBD1 (6 bases). The V gene lost 0 bases and the J gene lost 4 bases, with 24 bases spanning the gap. The germline CDR1 and CDR2 sequences are GTSNPN and SVGIG (reference sequence). There are 18 residues in the CDR3. The CDR3 sequence: CAWSVPGQGRTASYGYTF. The CDR3 DNA sequence: TGTGCCTGGAGTGTACCGGGTCAGGGCAGGACAGCTTCCTATGGCTACACCTTC. The full variable domain, in which reference TRBV30 and TRBJ1-2 provide the parts outside the CDR3, is SQTIHQWPATLVQPVGSPLSLECTVEGTSNPNLYWYRQAAGRGLQLLFYSVGIGQISSEVPQNLSASRPQDRQFILSSKKLLLSDSGFYLCAWSVPGQGRTASYGYTFGSGTRLTVV.

This clonotype was counted at least ten times. The rearrangement joins TRBV11-3 to TRBJ2-2; D tentatively fits TRBD1 or TRBD2 (5 bases each). CDR1 and CDR2 (germline): SGHNT, YENEEA. The V and J ends lost 4 bases and 4 bases respectively, with 19 bases between them. There are 17 residues in the CDR3. CDR3: CASSSGTPLGATGELFF. The DNA of the CDR3 is TGTGCCAGCAGCTCCGGGACCCCCCTTGGTGCCACCGGGGAGCTGTTTTTT.

The chain combines TRBV28 with TRBJ1-6, with a possible D match to TRBD1 (5 bases). CDR3 length equals 13 residues. The V end was cut by 2 bases, the J end by 8 bases, with 7 bases between. Germline loops: CDR1 MDHEN, CDR2 SYDVKM. The CDR3 sequence: CASSLGTYSPLHF. The CDR3 DNA sequence: TGTGCCAGCAGTTTAGGGACCTATTCACCCCTCCACTTT.

This clonotype was counted only a few times. This rearrangement joins TRBV20-1 to TRBJ2-3; 8 positions agree with TRBD2. From germline, CDR1 is DFQATT and CDR2 SNEGSKA (reference sequence). The CDR3 extends over 14 amino acids. V lost 5 bases, J lost 2 bases, and 6 bases stayed unmatched. CDR3 DNA: TGCAGTGCTCCCCGGACTAGCACCACAGATACGCAGTATTTT. As protein: CSAPRTSTTDTQYF.

This rearrangement joins TRBV19 to TRBJ2-7; D gene uncertain. Germline V lookup: CDR1 LNHDA, CDR2 SQIVND (reference sequence). The CDR3 extends over 13 amino acids. V gave up 1 base and J gave up 4 bases, with 8 bases separating them. The CDR3 nucleotides read TGTGCCAGTAGTATAGGTTTGGGATACGAGCAGTACTTC. As protein: CASSIGLGYEQYF.

This clonotype was recorded many times. V is TRBV28 and J is TRBJ2-4; 7 nucleotides match TRBD1. Trimming at V came to 3 bases and at J to 4 bases, leaving 6 bases not matched to a gene. The CDR3 loop spans 15 amino acids. CDR1 and CDR2 from the germline V gene are MDHEN and SYDVKM. This chain's CDR3 is CASSFTGTAKNIQYF. The CDR3 DNA sequence: TGTGCCAGCAGTTTTACCGGGACAGCTAAAAACATTCAGTACTTC.

In its sample, this clonotype was seen a few times. The chain couples TRBV20-1 to TRBJ1-4; TRBD1 aligns across 8 bases. Germline trimming cut 6 bases from V and 6 bases from J; bases unmatched to any gene: 18. This CDR3 comprises 17 residues. Per germline, CDR1 DFQATT and CDR2 SNEGSKA (reference sequence). The CDR3 sequence: CSAPLGQVWGIDEKLFF. The CDR3 coding sequence is TGCAGTGCCCCCTTGGGACAGGTGTGGGGTATAGATGAAAAACTGTTTTTT.

This clonotype was counted ten times or more. The CDR3 region has the DNA TGCAGTGCAAGACAGGAGGGATACGAGCAGTACTTC. This encodes CSARQEGYEQYF. This chain links TRBV20-1 with TRBJ2-7; possibly TRBD1 or TRBD2 for D (6 bases each). V gave up 6 bases and J gave up 4 bases, with 13 bases separating them. Germline values: CDR1 DFQATT, CDR2 SNEGSKA (reference sequence). The CDR3 totals 12 residues.

The chain joins TRBV4-1 to TRBJ2-7, with D tentatively TRBD2 (6 bases). In germline, CDR1 is MGHRA, CDR2 YSYEKL. The CDR3 has 13 amino acids. V was cut by 0 bases and J by 9 bases, with 12 bases left in between. This chain's CDR3 is CASSQDGGRAQYF. The CDR3 DNA sequence: TGCGCCAGCAGCCAAGATGGAGGGAGAGCGCAGTACTTC.

This clonotype occurred many times. J is TRBJ2-1 and V is TRBV7-8, with D perhaps matching TRBD2 (6 bases). Germline CDR1 reads SGHVS; CDR2 reads FQNEAQ. The CDR3 length is 14 residues. Trimming pared 7 bases from V and 4 bases from J, leaving 14 bases between. CDR3 region: CASTWGVTYNEQFF. The CDR3 DNA reads as TGTGCCAGCACTTGGGGGGTGACTTACAATGAGCAGTTCTTC.

The sample holds many counts of this clonotype. The V call is TRBV6-1, the J call TRBJ2-2; 9 bases agree with TRBD2. V shed 1 base, J shed 4 bases, and the junction held 10 bases outside the gene matches. CDR3 length: 18 amino acids. The germline V gene encodes CDR1 MNHNS and CDR2 SASEGT. This CDR3 reads CASSEGYSGGYGTGELFF. The CDR3, as DNA: TGTGCCAGCAGTGAAGGGTATAGCGGGGGATACGGCACCGGGGAGCTGTTTTTT.

This clonotype was counted between two and nine times. The CDR3 DNA follows: TGTGCCAGCAGCCAAGACCCAGGGGGCTTCAGGGGCTACACCTTC. It is translated as CASSQDPGGFRGYTF. The rearrangement links TRBV4-2 to TRBJ1-2; 8 nucleotides line up with TRBD1. V dropped 0 bases and J dropped 8; count of bases not matched to a gene: 8. CDR3 length: 15 amino acids. In germline, CDR1 is LGHNA, CDR2 YNFKEQ.

This clonotype was seen repeatedly, ten times or more. The gene calls are TRBV6-2 or TRBV6-3 and TRBJ1-5; a weak D match, TRBD1 (5 bases). CDR3 length: 15 residues. In germline, CDR1 is MNHEY, CDR2 SVGEGT. The V and J ends lost 5 bases and 10 bases respectively, with 21 bases between them. DNA of the CDR3: TGTGCCAGCAGTCTAGGAGGGACGGAAAATGGTCCCCAGCATTTT. Its translation is CASSLGGTENGPQHF.

There are many counts of this clonotype. J is TRBJ1-6 and V is TRBV30, with 7 bases aligning to TRBD1. V was clipped by 5 bases and J by 7 bases; unmatched bases: 8. This CDR3 has 14 residues. The germline V gene has CDR1 GTSNPN and CDR2 SVGIG (reference sequence). The CDR3 nucleotides read TGTGCCTGGGGGAAGGACAGGACGAATTCACCCCTCCACTTT. It specifies CAWGKDRTNSPLHF.

This clonotype was recorded at least ten times. V gene TRBV6-1 combines with J gene TRBJ1-2, with 8 positions matching TRBD1. Germline CDR1 and CDR2: MNHNS and SASEGT. The V and J ends lost 6 bases and 8 bases, in that order; junction bases with no gene match: 2. This CDR3 is built from 11 residues. CDR3 residues: CASSGQGGYTF. CDR3 sequence (DNA): TGTGCCAGCAGCGGACAGGGCGGCTACACCTTC.

V and J are TRBV20-1 and TRBJ2-2; D is undetermined. The CDR3 is 13 amino acids. Germline V lookup: CDR1 DFQATT, CDR2 SNEGSKA (reference sequence). V gave up 6 bases and J gave up 7 bases, with 15 bases separating them. The CDR3, as DNA: TGCAGTGCGACCTACACTGGGTTCGGGGAGCTGTTTTTT. Its protein is CSATYTGFGELFF.

This clonotype was found a few times. The V and J genes are TRBV4-1 and TRBJ1-2; possible D gene TRBD1, 5 bases. Germline CDR1 reads MGHRA; CDR2 reads YSYEKL. The CDR3 extends over 13 amino acids. Trimming took off 4 bases at V and 4 bases at J, with 10 bases between the two ends. This chain's CDR3 is CASSPFGAYGYTF. The CDR3, as DNA: TGCGCCAGCAGCCCCTTTGGGGCCTATGGCTACACCTTC.

This clonotype was observed many times. The CDR3 sequence is CSGKIPGIYGYTF. CDR3 DNA sequence: TGCAGCGGCAAAATACCTGGGATCTATGGCTACACCTTC. The chain employs TRBV29-1 and TRBJ1-2; D gene uncertain. Germline CDR1 SQVTM, CDR2 ANQGSEA. The CDR3 has 13 amino acids. V dropped 7 bases and J dropped 4 bases, with 16 bases sitting between them.

The table lists this clonotype with many counts. J is TRBJ1-2 and V is TRBV6-5, with D possibly TRBD1 on 5 matching bases. This CDR3 has 14 residues. Germline CDR1 MNHEY, CDR2 SVGAGI. Trimming shortened V by 0 bases and J by 7 bases, and 12 bases separated the two germline ends. CDR3 protein: CASSYSSGALGYTF. CDR3 nucleotide sequence: TGTGCCAGCAGTTACTCATCCGGGGCGCTTGGCTACACCTTC.

The sample holds a few counts of this clonotype. V gene TRBV20-1 combines with J gene TRBJ1-5; unclear D gene. From germline, CDR1 is DFQATT and CDR2 SNEGSKA (reference sequence). This CDR3 comprises 16 residues. Trimming pared 3 bases from V and 1 base from J, leaving 16 bases between. The CDR3 bases are TGCAGTGCTAGGAGTGGTCGAGGAATCAGCAATCAGCCCCAGCATTTT. Translating it yields CSARSGRGISNQPQHF.

This clonotype was recorded many times. CDR3 sequence: CAISESGTGTSGEETQYF. The CDR3 DNA is TGTGCCATCAGTGAGTCGGGAACCGGGACTAGCGGGGAAGAGACCCAGTACTTC. The chain combines TRBV10-3 with TRBJ2-5, with TRBD2 matching 13 bases. The length of the CDR3 is 18 residues. V lost 0 bases to trimming and J lost 3 bases; unmatched junction nucleotides: 7. Germline V gene lookup returns CDR1 ENHRY and CDR2 SYGVKD.

The sample holds many counts of this clonotype. The rearrangement links TRBV28 to TRBJ1-2; possibly TRBD1 for D (5 bases). The CDR3 is 17 residues long. V was shortened by 2 bases and J by 0 bases, with 16 bases between the two germline ends. Germline V lookup: CDR1 MDHEN, CDR2 SYDVKM. The CDR3: CASSLPGKVRANYGYTF. CDR3 in DNA: TGTGCCAGCAGTTTACCAGGGAAGGTTAGAGCTAACTATGGCTACACCTTC.

In this sample, this clonotype turned up many times. The chain is built from TRBV29-1 and TRBJ1-1; 7 bases line up with TRBD1. With 3 bases clipped from V and 1 base from J, the junction kept 5 bases outside the gene matches. Germline V gives CDR1 SQVTM, CDR2 ANQGSEA. This CDR3 is 14 amino acids long. The CDR3 DNA reads TGCAGCGTTGACTCCAGACAGGGGAACACTGAAGCTTTCTTT. Protein product: CSVDSRQGNTEAFF.

This clonotype was counted ten times or more. V usage is TRBV19 and J usage is TRBJ2-7, with 7 bases that match TRBD1. Per the germline V gene, CDR1 is LNHDA and CDR2 is SQIVND (reference sequence). CDR3 size: 14 residues. The V gene end was trimmed by 2 bases and the J gene end by 2 bases; junction bases not matched to a gene: 3. Here the CDR3 reads CASSIRGQPYEQYF. In DNA, the CDR3 is TGTGCCAGTAGTATACGGGGACAGCCCTACGAGCAGTACTTC. The full variable domain, rest sourced from reference TRBV19 and TRBJ2-7, is DGGITQSPKYLFRKEGQNVTLSCEQNLNHDAMYWYRQDPGQGLRLIYYSQIVNDFQKGDIAEGYSVSREKKESFPLTVTSAQKNPTAFYLCASSIRGQPYEQYFGPGTRLTVT.

Many counts were recorded for this clonotype. The genes are TRBV20-1 and TRBJ2-7; no reliable D call. Germline CDR1 is DFQATT and CDR2 is SNEGSKA (reference sequence). The length of the CDR3 is 17 residues. Between the trimmed V and J ends, which lost 1 base and 5 bases, there was a span of 24 bases. The CDR3 spells CSARVSGWSAGSDEQYF. In DNA, the CDR3 is TGCAGTGCTAGAGTTTCAGGTTGGTCTGCTGGTTCCGACGAGCAGTACTTC.